One T cell receptor (beta chain) is described in this entry. The antigen remains unidentified. This entry belongs to a study of cytomegalovirus exposure and HLA in healthy donors. Study outcomes and limitations: In a later analysis, donors in an Asian-associated ancestry cluster reportedly had fewer N-insertions in productive TCRs than the cohort mean. Cytomegalovirus-associated TCR beta chains were listed, numbering 150 to 200.

Germline V CDR1 and CDR2: SGHRS, YFSETQ. The CDR3 is 15 residues long. V was cut by 4 bases and J by 3 bases, with 13 bases left in between. The PCR employed 60 Vbeta primers together with 13 Jbeta primers. In the original workflow: Tens of millions of unique TCR beta chains, some 10 million of them shared, were counted by a later analysis. Only in-frame clones appear in the TCRdb table, and some are missing; sequencing was by immunoSEQ multiplex PCR. V and J calls and clone size come straight from that table; D and trimming were deduced from the DNA. The sample lists 130,000 to 150,000 clones, more than 75% seen once, with about 3.2% in the top ten.

This rearrangement joins TRBV5-1 to TRBJ2-2; TRBD2 is a possible D gene (6 bases). This receptor was taken from a female donor in good health and CMV-seronegative. Sequencing was done on a sample of PBMCs. The CDR3 loop reads CASSIGTLDTGELFF. The CDR3 bases are TGCGCCAGCAGCATCGGGACTCTTGACACCGGGGAGCTGTTTTTT.